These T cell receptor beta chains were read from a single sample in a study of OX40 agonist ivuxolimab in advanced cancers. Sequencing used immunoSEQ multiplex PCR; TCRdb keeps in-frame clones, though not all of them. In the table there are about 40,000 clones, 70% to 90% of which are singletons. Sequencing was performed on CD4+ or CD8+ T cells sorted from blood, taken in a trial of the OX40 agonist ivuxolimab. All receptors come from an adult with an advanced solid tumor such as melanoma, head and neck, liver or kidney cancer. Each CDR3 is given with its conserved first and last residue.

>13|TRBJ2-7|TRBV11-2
CASSLGDSREQYF
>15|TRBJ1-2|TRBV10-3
CAISVHPRPVSGYTF
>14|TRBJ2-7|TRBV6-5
CASSYSFQGYEQYF
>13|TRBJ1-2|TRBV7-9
CASSRSGRAGYTF
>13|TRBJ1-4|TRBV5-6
CASSLVQGEELFF
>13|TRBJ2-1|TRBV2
CASSVGTYNEQFF
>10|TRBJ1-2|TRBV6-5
CASSHYGYTF
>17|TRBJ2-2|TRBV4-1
CASSRGGSGGNTGELFF
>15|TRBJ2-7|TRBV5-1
CASSFRQGPSYEQYF
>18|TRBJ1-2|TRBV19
CASSIARGITSWGYGYTF
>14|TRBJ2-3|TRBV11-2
CASSSGTSADTQYF
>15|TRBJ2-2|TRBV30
CAWWHRGPYGGELFF
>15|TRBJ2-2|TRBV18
CASSFGALNTGELFF
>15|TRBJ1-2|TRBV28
CASSFQGALLYGYTF
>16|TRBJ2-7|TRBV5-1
CASSLAGLTSSYEQYF
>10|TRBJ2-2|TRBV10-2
CATYTGELFF
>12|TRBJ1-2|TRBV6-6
CASRGPSYGYTF
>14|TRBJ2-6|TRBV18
CASSPASGANVLTF
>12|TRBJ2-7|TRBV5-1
CASSLEGGEQYF
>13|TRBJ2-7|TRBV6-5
CASSEVGADEQYF
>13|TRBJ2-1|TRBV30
CAWSVGAYNEQFF
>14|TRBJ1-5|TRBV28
CASTPLAAYQPQHF
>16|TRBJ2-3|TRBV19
CASSVQDRGRTDTQYF
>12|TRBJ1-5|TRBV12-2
CASRPPGQPQHF
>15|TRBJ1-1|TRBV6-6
CASSYFRGLNTEAFF
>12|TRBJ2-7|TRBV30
CAWSVGAGEQYF
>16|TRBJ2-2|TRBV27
CTSSLRPGEDTGELFF
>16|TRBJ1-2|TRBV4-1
CASSQGAPQAFYGYTF
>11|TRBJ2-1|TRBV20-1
CSAGTVNEQFF